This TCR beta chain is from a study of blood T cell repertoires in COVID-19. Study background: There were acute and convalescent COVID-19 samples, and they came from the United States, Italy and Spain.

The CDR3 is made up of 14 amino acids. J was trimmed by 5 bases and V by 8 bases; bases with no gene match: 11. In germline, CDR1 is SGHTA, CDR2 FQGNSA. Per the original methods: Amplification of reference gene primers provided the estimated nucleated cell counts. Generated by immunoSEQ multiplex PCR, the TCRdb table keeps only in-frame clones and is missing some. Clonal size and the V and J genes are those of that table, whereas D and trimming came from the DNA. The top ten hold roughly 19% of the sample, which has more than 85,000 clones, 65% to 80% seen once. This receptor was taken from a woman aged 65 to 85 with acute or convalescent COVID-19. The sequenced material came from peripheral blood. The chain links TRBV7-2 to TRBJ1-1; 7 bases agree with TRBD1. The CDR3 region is CASVITGEVTEAFF. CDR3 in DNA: TGTGCCAGCGTAATTACAGGGGAAGTAACTGAAGCTTTCTTT.